This T cell receptor beta chain comes out of a study of T cells in Graves' hyperthyroidism and ophthalmopathy. With 5 bases clipped from V and 4 bases from J, the junction kept 7 bases outside the gene matches. Looked up from germline, CDR1 is SEHNR and CDR2 is FQNEAQ (reference sequence). CDR3 length: 14 residues. Stable Graves' hyperthyroidism denoted no ophthalmopathy progression over 18 months. Exclusion criteria comprised uncontrolled infection, other autoimmune disease, pregnancy or lactation. This clonotype was observed at least ten times. Its antigen remains unknown. What was amplified from RNA transcripts were TCR beta CDR3 regions. Initially, a first-round RT-PCR of the TCR CDR3 employed the HTBI primer set. TCRdb called the multiplex PCR reads again in MiXCR, with one record for every CDR3 protein. The sample carries under 400,000 distinct CDR3 sequences, approximately 22% recorded once. Broader study findings: Ophthalmopathy could be told apart from stable hyperthyroidism with a 13 V-J model. In the blood, most expanded thyroid clonotypes above 0.001 appeared as well.

Sequences were obtained from blood. This clonotype originated in a woman between 45 and 65 years old with Graves' hyperthyroidism. J is TRBJ2-5 and V is TRBV7-9; 7 positions agree with TRBD1. For the CDR3, the DNA is TGTGCCAGCAGCCAGGACAGGAGGAGAGAGACCCAGTACTTC. Translation gives CASSQDRRRETQYF.